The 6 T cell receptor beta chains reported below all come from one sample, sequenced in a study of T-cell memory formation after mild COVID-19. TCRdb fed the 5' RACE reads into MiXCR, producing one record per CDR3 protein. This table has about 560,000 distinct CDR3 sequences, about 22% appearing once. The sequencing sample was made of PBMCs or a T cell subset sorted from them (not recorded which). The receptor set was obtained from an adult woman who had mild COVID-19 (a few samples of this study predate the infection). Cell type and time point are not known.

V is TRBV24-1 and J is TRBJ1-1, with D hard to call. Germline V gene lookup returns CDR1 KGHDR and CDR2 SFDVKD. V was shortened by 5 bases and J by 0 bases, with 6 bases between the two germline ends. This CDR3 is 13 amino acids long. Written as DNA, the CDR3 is TGTGCCACCAGTGGCAGAATGAACACTGAAGCTTTCTTT. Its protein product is CATSGRMNTEAFF.

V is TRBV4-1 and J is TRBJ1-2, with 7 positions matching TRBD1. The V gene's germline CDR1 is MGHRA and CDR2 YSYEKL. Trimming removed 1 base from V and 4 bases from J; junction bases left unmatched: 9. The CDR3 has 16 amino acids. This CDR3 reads CASSQGPGTELYGYTF. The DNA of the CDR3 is TGCGCCAGCAGCCAAGGTCCGGGGACAGAACTCTATGGCTACACCTTC.

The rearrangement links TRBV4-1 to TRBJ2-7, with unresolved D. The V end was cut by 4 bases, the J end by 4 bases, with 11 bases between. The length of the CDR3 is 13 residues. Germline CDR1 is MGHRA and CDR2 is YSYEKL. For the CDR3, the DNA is TGCGCCAGCAGCCTGGGGATTGGGTACGAGCAGTACTTC. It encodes CASSLGIGYEQYF.

CDR3 loop: CASSSDGGPYEQYF. CDR3 nucleotide sequence: TGTGCCAGCAGCTCTGATGGGGGGCCCTACGAGCAGTACTTC. This chain links TRBV7-6 with TRBJ2-7; either TRBD1 or TRBD2 may supply D (6 bases each). V lost 4 bases, J lost 2 bases, and 12 bases lay in between. Per germline, CDR1 SGHVS and CDR2 FNYEAQ. The CDR3 is made up of 14 amino acids.

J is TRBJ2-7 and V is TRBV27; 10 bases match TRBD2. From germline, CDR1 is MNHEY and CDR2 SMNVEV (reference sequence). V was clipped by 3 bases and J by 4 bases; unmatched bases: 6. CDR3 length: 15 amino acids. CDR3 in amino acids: CASSLGTSATYEQYF. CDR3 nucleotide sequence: TGTGCCAGCAGTTTGGGGACTAGCGCCACGTACGAGCAGTACTTC.

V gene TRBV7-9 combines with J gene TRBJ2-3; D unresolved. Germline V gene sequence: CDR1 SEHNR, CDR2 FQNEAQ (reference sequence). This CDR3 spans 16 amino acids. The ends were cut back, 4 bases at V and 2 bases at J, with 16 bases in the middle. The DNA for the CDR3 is TGTGCCAGCAGCTCCTACCCGGCCGAATCCACAGATACGCAGTATTTT. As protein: CASSSYPAESTDTQYF.